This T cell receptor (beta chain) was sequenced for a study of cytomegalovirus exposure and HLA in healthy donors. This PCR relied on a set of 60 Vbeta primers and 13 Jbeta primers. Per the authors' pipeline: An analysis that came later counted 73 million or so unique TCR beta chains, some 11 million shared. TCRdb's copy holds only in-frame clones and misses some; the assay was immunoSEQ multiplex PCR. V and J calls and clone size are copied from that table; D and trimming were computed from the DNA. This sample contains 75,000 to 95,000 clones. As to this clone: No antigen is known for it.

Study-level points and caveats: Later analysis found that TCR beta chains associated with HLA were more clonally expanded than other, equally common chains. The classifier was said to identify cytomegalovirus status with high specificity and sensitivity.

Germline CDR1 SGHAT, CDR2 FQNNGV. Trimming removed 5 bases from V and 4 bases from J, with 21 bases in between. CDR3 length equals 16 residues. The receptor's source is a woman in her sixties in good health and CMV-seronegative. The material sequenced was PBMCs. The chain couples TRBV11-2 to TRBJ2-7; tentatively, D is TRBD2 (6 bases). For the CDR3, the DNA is TGTGCCAGCAGCCCGTCCCTTCCCGCCGGGGGTTACGAGCAGTACTTC. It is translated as CASSPSLPAGGYEQYF.